This TCR beta chain was documented in a study of blood T cell repertoires in COVID-19 (TCRdb year 2020). Background on the whole study: Collaborator samples came from the United States, Italy and Spain and covered acute and convalescent phases of COVID-19. The prospective study material was composed of cDNA or gDNA derived from T cells, B-cell-depleted T cells, or PBMCs. The dataset comprised deeply sampled blood TCRbeta repertoires from subjects exposed to, actively infected with, or recovered from COVID-19. A freely available public database, intended as a resource for researchers studying the immune response to SARS-CoV-2, is where the repertoires were released. The samples were drawn from the first 160 participants of the ongoing ImmuneRACE study and from about 1,200 subjects provided by 6 global collaborators. Nearly every sample came with metadata listing a de-identified subject ID, COVID-19 status, age in years and sex. Where available, HLA class I and class II types were obtained from metadata supplied by the sample provider rather than from assay-based typing. Points the paper makes about the study in general: How much clinical and demographic metadata was included differed by source and by participant, and the metadata was provided uncurated.

Comments on this clone: Its cognate antigen has yet to be identified. No base-level quality is on record; no much larger clone is a single base apart.

TCRbeta CDR3 regions were amplified from genomic DNA by means of the immunoSEQ Assay, a bias-controlled multiplex PCR. Per the original workflow: The number of nucleated cells in each sample was estimated by amplification of reference gene primers within the assay. To quantify the absolute abundance of each unique TCRbeta CDR3 rearrangement, sequence reads were collapsed and filtered. For each sample, productive Simpson clonality was calculated as the square root of Simpson's diversity index across productive rearrangements. TCRdb holds this immuneACCESS table with in-frame rearrangements only. Some clones are missing; in checked studies, unresolved V genes explain under half, and the rest has no known cause. That table supplies the V and J calls and clone size; D and trimming were determined from the DNA. Present in this sample are 200,000 or so clones, 80% to 90% of which were seen just once. The ten most abundant clones make up 3% to 4% of the sample.

Participants in the prospective study were aged roughly 18 to 89 years, lived in some 24 United States geographic areas, and enrolled through a virtual design. In the prospective study, cohorts were assigned on the basis of participant-reported clinical history obtained from a screening survey and a study questionnaire. Exposed participants were defined as having been in contact with someone with a PCR-confirmed or clinician-diagnosed COVID-19 case within 2 weeks of study entry. Each participant in the prospective study had whole blood, serum and a nasopharyngeal or oropharyngeal swab collected by mobile phlebotomists. Participants in the prospective study had the option to provide additional blood draws and questionnaires over a roughly two-month period. Blood samples from the prospective study were shipped frozen or at room temperature prior to DNA extraction. The germline V gene (reference sequence) sets CDR1 to MNHEY and CDR2 to SMNVEV. V is shortened by 3 bases, J by 8 bases, and the region joining them spans 17 bases. Measured from the cysteine to the phenylalanine, the CDR3 is 16 residues long. Only CDR3 DNA remains: 48 bases, in frame from the first base.

The chain joins TRBV27 to TRBJ1-6, with an unclear D gene assignment. The sample comprised PBMCs or T cells enriched from blood (not recorded which). The receptor was isolated from a woman younger than 45 who had been exposed to COVID-19. The DNA sequence is as follows: TGTGCCAGCAGTTTTAAACCCCTGGAGGGAGATTCACCCCTCCACTTT. This yields the protein CASSFKPLEGDSPLHF.